The 25 T cell receptor beta chains given below trace back to one sample, sequenced in a study of radiation and T cells in renal cell carcinoma. TCRdb's copy holds only in-frame clones and misses some; the assay was immunoSEQ multiplex PCR. The sample yields 150,000 or so clones, about 88% seen once. The sample's time point: baseline pretreatment blood. Treatment given: 15 Gy SBRT to primary tumor, nephrectomy 4 weeks later. The sequenced sample was blood, obtained from a patient whose treatment included radiotherapy and nephrectomy. These receptors all come from a woman in her seventies with renal cell carcinoma.

This chain joins TRBV5-1 and TRBJ2-7; 7 bases fit TRBD2. The CDR3 has 15 residues. V dropped 0 bases and J dropped 3; count of bases not matched to a gene: 6. Germline loops: CDR1 SGHRS, CDR2 YFSETQ. In nucleotides, the CDR3 is TGCGCCAGCAGCTTGGGGCCTAGCGGATTCTACGAGCAGTACTTC. This encodes CASSLGPSGFYEQYF.

The rearrangement links TRBV5-6 to TRBJ1-1; a weak D match, TRBD1 (5 bases). Germline V gene data show CDR1 as SGHDT and CDR2 as YYEEEE. V lost 3 bases and J 1 base, leaving 10 bases between the germline ends. The CDR3 runs 14 residues. In DNA form, the CDR3 reads TGTGCCAGCAGCTGGGGGACTGAGAACACTGAAGCTTTCTTT. Residues: CASSWGTENTEAFF.

The V and J genes are TRBV2 and TRBJ2-7, with D unclear. The CDR3 covers 13 residues. CDR1 and CDR2 from the germline V gene are SNHLY and FYNNEI. The germline V and J ends were trimmed by 11 bases and 2 bases, with 16 bases remaining between them. CDR3: CAVSWTAAYEQYF. The CDR3 nucleotides are TGTGCCGTAAGCTGGACGGCAGCCTACGAGCAGTACTTC.

A few counts support this clone. The DNA of the CDR3 is TGTGCCAGCAGCTTAGAACAGGGGAGCGGCTACACCTTC. Its protein product is CASSLEQGSGYTF. The chain uses TRBV7-9 and TRBJ1-2; TRBD1 matches at 7 bases. This CDR3 is 13 amino acids long. The ends lost 1 base at V and 8 bases at J; junction bases unmatched: 4. Germline CDR1 and CDR2: SEHNR and FQNEAQ (reference sequence).

The rearrangement uses TRBV11-3 and TRBJ2-1; D call uncertain. CDR3 length: 15 amino acids. Germline assignment: CDR1 SGHNT and CDR2 YENEEA. The V end lost 3 bases, the J end lost 0 bases, and 9 bases lay between the germline ends. The CDR3 loop reads CASSFSLSSYNEQFF. The CDR3 DNA is TGTGCCAGCAGCTTCAGCTTAAGCTCCTACAATGAGCAGTTCTTC.

The chain couples TRBV30 to TRBJ2-2, with 7 bases that match TRBD2. This CDR3 region has 16 residues. V shed 0 bases, J shed 5 bases, and the junction held 9 bases outside the gene matches. Germline-derived CDR1 and CDR2 are GTSNPN and SVGIG (reference sequence). The CDR3 DNA sequence: TGTGCCTGGAGTGTACGACTAGCTATGGGAACCGGGGAGCTGTTTTTT. Its protein is CAWSVRLAMGTGELFF. Full variable domain (outside the CDR3, taken from reference TRBV30 and TRBJ2-2): SQTIHQWPATLVQPVGSPLSLECTVEGTSNPNLYWYRQAAGRGLQLLFYSVGIGQISSEVPQNLSASRPQDRQFILSSKKLLLSDSGFYLCAWSVRLAMGTGELFFGEGSRLTVL.

J is TRBJ2-7 and V is TRBV7-2; TRBD2 is a possible D gene (6 bases). Germline CDR1 SGHTA, CDR2 FQGNSA. The CDR3 is made up of 12 amino acids. The germline V and J ends were trimmed by 3 bases and 7 bases, with 10 bases remaining between them. The CDR3 here is CASSLAEGEQYF. In nucleotides, the CDR3 is TGTGCCAGCAGCTTGGCGGAGGGGGAGCAGTACTTC.

Only one count was recorded for this clone. The rearrangement joins TRBV19 to TRBJ1-3; tentative D call: TRBD1 (5 bases). V was pared by 3 bases and J by 0 bases, with 15 bases between. CDR1 and CDR2 from the germline V gene are LNHDA and SQIVND (reference sequence). The CDR3 contains 17 residues. The CDR3 bases are TGTGCCAGTAGTATTCTTCCGGGACCCAGCTCTGGAAACACCATATATTTT. Its protein product is CASSILPGPSSGNTIYF.

The CDR3: CASSREMNTEAFF. The CDR3 DNA is TGTGCCAGCAGTAGAGAGATGAACACTGAAGCTTTCTTT. This chain links TRBV6-1 with TRBJ1-1; unclear D gene. This CDR3 is 13 amino acids long. Per germline, CDR1 MNHNS and CDR2 SASEGT. V was pared by 5 bases and J by 0 bases, with 7 bases between.

This chain links TRBV6-6 with TRBJ2-7, with TRBD1 as a possible D gene (6 bases). The CDR3 totals 14 residues. V lost 2 bases, J lost 0 bases, and 8 bases lay in between. The V gene's germline CDR1 is MNHNY and CDR2 SVGAGI (reference sequence). The CDR3 DNA follows: TGTGCCAGCAGTTACCCGACAGGCTCCTACGAGCAGTACTTC. Protein sequence: CASSYPTGSYEQYF.

This chain connects TRBV12-5 to TRBJ2-5; TRBD1 matches at 10 bases. Germline V gene lookup returns CDR1 LGHNT and CDR2 FRNRAP. V lost 5 bases and J lost 5; bases outside the gene matches: 5. CDR3 length equals 14 residues. CDR3 region: CASGQTGGSETQYF. CDR3 nucleotides: TGTGCTAGTGGTCAGACAGGGGGCTCGGAGACCCAGTACTTC.

This rearrangement joins TRBV18 to TRBJ1-1, with D maybe TRBD1 (5 bases). CDR1 and CDR2 from the germline V gene are KGHSH and LQKENI. The V and J ends lost 0 bases and 1 base respectively, with 9 bases between them. CDR3 size: 15 residues. CDR3 nucleotides: TGTGCCAGCTCACCACCGGCAGGGTGGAACACTGAAGCTTTCTTT. It is translated as CASSPPAGWNTEAFF.

J is TRBJ1-1 and V is TRBV6-4, with D possibly being TRBD1 (5 bases). Germline CDR1 is MRHNA and CDR2 is SNTAGT. The CDR3 length is 13 residues. V was clipped by 6 bases and J by 4 bases, with 12 bases between them. Written as DNA, the CDR3 is TGTGCCAGCAGGGGGGGAGTGGGCACTGAAGCTTTCTTT. This translates into CASRGGVGTEAFF.

This rearrangement joins TRBV10-3 to TRBJ2-4; D gene ambiguous. This CDR3 region has 16 residues. Germline assignment: CDR1 ENHRY and CDR2 SYGVKD. V shed 7 bases and J shed 0 bases, with 16 bases lying between them. The CDR3 spells CAIIEGVRLAKNIQYF. As DNA, the CDR3 is TGTGCCATCATCGAAGGTGTCCGACTAGCCAAAAACATTCAGTACTTC.

The chain couples TRBV30 to TRBJ1-2, with D possibly matching TRBD1 (6 bases). V gave up 3 bases and J gave up 8 bases, with 16 bases separating them. The germline gives CDR1 GTSNPN, CDR2 SVGIG (reference sequence). CDR3 size: 13 residues. This chain's CDR3 is CAWSTNGGRGYTF. DNA of the CDR3: TGTGCCTGGAGCACCAATGGGGGGCGCGGCTACACCTTC. Full variable domain (outside the CDR3, taken from reference TRBV30 and TRBJ1-2): SQTIHQWPATLVQPVGSPLSLECTVEGTSNPNLYWYRQAAGRGLQLLFYSVGIGQISSEVPQNLSASRPQDRQFILSSKKLLLSDSGFYLCAWSTNGGRGYTFGSGTRLTVV.

The V and J genes are TRBV6-1 and TRBJ2-7; TRBD1 is a possible D gene (5 bases). The CDR3 covers 15 residues. Germline values: CDR1 MNHNS, CDR2 SASEGT. V dropped 5 bases and J dropped 2 bases, with 16 bases sitting between them. CDR3 DNA sequence: TGTGCCAGCAGTCCCCGGACAAGGCTGACCTACGAGCAGTACTTC. Its translation: CASSPRTRLTYEQYF.

This clone was seen once. The chain recombines TRBV11-1 with TRBJ1-2; no clear D gene. The length of the CDR3 is 14 residues. Between the trimmed V and J ends, which lost 1 base and 3 bases, there was a span of 9 bases. Germline V lookup: CDR1 SGHAT, CDR2 FQDESV (reference sequence). Written as DNA, the CDR3 is TGTGCCAGCAGCTTAGAAGAGGGTGACTATGGCTACACCTTC. Translation: CASSLEEGDYGYTF.

DNA for the CDR3: TGTGCCAGCAGCTTTCGACAGCTGACTGGAAACACCATATATTTT. This encodes CASSFRQLTGNTIYF. The genes are TRBV5-4 and TRBJ1-3; tentative D call: TRBD1 (5 bases). Germline V lookup: CDR1 SGHNT, CDR2 YYREEE (reference sequence). Trimming pared 2 bases from V and 2 bases from J, leaving 11 bases between. The CDR3 is made up of 15 amino acids. Full variable domain (rest looked up from reference TRBV5-4 and TRBJ1-3): ETGVTQSPTHLIKTRGQQVTLRCSSQSGHNTVSWYQQALGQGPQFIFQYYREEENGRGNFPPRFSGLQFPNYSSELNVNALELDDSALYLCASSFRQLTGNTIYFGEGSWLTVV.

The rearrangement joins TRBV6-1 to TRBJ1-4, with 7 bases identical to TRBD1. CDR3 length: 15 amino acids. Trimming took 4 bases from V and 4 from J; bases not matched to a gene: 6. CDR1 and CDR2 from the germline V gene are MNHNS and SASEGT. The CDR3 loop reads CASSGNAGGNEKLFF. The DNA of the CDR3 is TGTGCCAGCAGTGGGAACGCAGGGGGTAATGAAAAACTGTTTTTT.

This chain links TRBV5-5 with TRBJ1-3; 8 bases agree with TRBD1. In germline, CDR1 is SGHKS, CDR2 YYEKEE (reference sequence). The CDR3 contains 15 residues. The junction had 7 bases not matched to a gene; V was cut back by 5 bases and J by 3 bases. CDR3 DNA: TGTGCCAGCAGGGAGGACAGGGTTAATGGAAACACCATATATTTT. It yields the protein CASREDRVNGNTIYF.

V and J are TRBV5-5 and TRBJ2-7, with 8 bases matching TRBD1. CDR3 size: 14 residues. Germline V gene data show CDR1 as SGHKS and CDR2 as YYEKEE (reference sequence). The trim removed 4 bases at V and 3 bases at J, leaving 6 bases unmatched. The CDR3 DNA sequence: TGTGCCAGCAGCAGGGACAGGCCCCTCTACGAGCAGTACTTC. Amino acid sequence: CASSRDRPLYEQYF.

The J gene is TRBJ2-4, the V gene TRBV7-8; 12 bases line up with TRBD2. The ends lost 5 bases at V and 7 bases at J; junction bases unmatched: 9. CDR3 size: 16 residues. Germline-derived CDR1 and CDR2 are SGHVS and FQNEAQ. The CDR3 DNA is TGTGCCAGCAGCCACCTAGCGGGGGGGCCCAGTAACATTCAGTACTTC. Protein sequence: CASSHLAGGPSNIQYF.

The J gene is TRBJ2-3, the V gene TRBV23-1; D not resolved. TRBV23-1 is an ORF for which the function is uncertain. Trimming shortened V by 0 bases and J by 5 bases, and 12 bases separated the two germline ends. The CDR3 covers 15 residues. Here the CDR3 DNA reads TGCGCCAGCAGTCAATCGCCGTGCGTACAAGATACGCAGTATTTT. This codes for CASSQSPCVQDTQYF.

V usage is TRBV14 and J usage is TRBJ1-2; the match to TRBD1 covers 8 bases. Germline V lookup: CDR1 SGHDN, CDR2 FVKESK. The CDR3 runs 14 residues. J lost 4 bases, V lost 3 bases, and 4 bases had no gene match. CDR3 DNA: TGTGCCAGCAGCCAGGTCGACAGGGGCTATGGCTACACCTTC. Protein product: CASSQVDRGYGYTF.

This clone is a singleton in its sample. The gene calls are TRBV9 and TRBJ2-1; 9 bases fit TRBD2. Germline values: CDR1 SGDLS, CDR2 YYNGEE. The CDR3 is 15 residues long. V was clipped by 0 bases and J by 9 bases; unmatched bases: 7. CDR3 sequence: CASSVAASGASEQFF. The CDR3 nucleotides are TGTGCCAGCAGCGTAGCCGCTAGCGGGGCATCTGAGCAGTTCTTC.